The 23 T cell receptor beta chains listed next were all sequenced from one sample in a study of blood T cell repertoires in COVID-19. Generated by immunoSEQ multiplex PCR, the TCRdb table keeps only in-frame clones and is missing some. The sample records fewer than 200,000 clones, roughly 85% being singletons. The sequenced sample consisted of peripheral blood. These receptor sequences come from an older woman with COVID-19, enrolled during active disease.

This clone was counted ten times or more. The CDR3 sequence: CASSLALYTGTGDNEQFF. The CDR3, as DNA: TGCGCCAGCAGCTTGGCACTTTATACCGGGACAGGGGACAATGAGCAGTTCTTC. The genes are TRBV5-1 and TRBJ2-1; TRBD1 matches 10 bases. Germline CDR1 SGHRS, CDR2 YFSETQ. The ends lost 0 bases at V and 5 bases at J; junction bases unmatched: 11. There are 18 residues in the CDR3.

The V gene is TRBV6-5, the J gene TRBJ1-3; D gene uncertain. Germline CDR1 is MNHEY and CDR2 is SVGAGI. The V end lost 6 bases, the J end lost 3 bases, and 12 bases lay between the germline ends. The CDR3 loop spans 14 amino acids. CDR3 sequence (DNA): TGTGCCAGCAGGTCCCCCTCGGGTGGAAACACCATATATTTT. Protein sequence: CASRSPSGGNTIYF.

This clone has only one observation. This chain links TRBV20-1 with TRBJ1-2, with D perhaps TRBD1 (6 bases). Germline V gene data show CDR1 as DFQATT and CDR2 as SNEGSKA (reference sequence). This CDR3 has 15 residues. V shed 3 bases and J shed 2 bases, with 16 bases lying between them. This chain's CDR3 is CSASDVDRKNYGYTF. CDR3 bases: TGCAGTGCTAGTGATGTGGACAGAAAGAACTATGGCTACACCTTC.

In regard to this clone: Sequence at one end of the junction differs from germline and may be a read error. The CDR3 region has the DNA TGTGCCAGCAGCGTAGCGGGAGGAAGTTCCTACGAGCAGTACTTC. Its translation is CASSVAGGSSYEQYF. This rearrangement joins TRBV7-6 to TRBJ2-7; 10 bases match TRBD2. CDR3 length: 15 amino acids. Looked up from germline, CDR1 is SGHVS and CDR2 is FNYEAQ.

In its sample, this clone was seen once. This chain joins TRBV7-8 and TRBJ1-3; D not resolved. This CDR3 comprises 15 residues. Germline V gene data show CDR1 as SGHVS and CDR2 as FQNEAQ. V gave up 0 bases and J gave up 0 bases, with 6 bases separating them. This CDR3 reads CASSLAWSSGNTIYF. The CDR3 region has the DNA TGTGCCAGCAGCTTAGCATGGAGCTCTGGAAACACCATATATTTT.

Comments on this clone: Additional DNA sequences in this sample encode the identical CDR3. The chain joins TRBV7-3 to TRBJ2-1; the match to TRBD2 covers 8 bases. This CDR3 is 15 amino acids long. The ends lost 2 bases at V and 2 bases at J; junction bases unmatched: 2. Germline CDR1 and CDR2: SGHTA and FQGTGA. DNA of the CDR3: TGTGCCAGCAGCTTAGCGGGAGGAACCTACAATGAGCAGTTCTTC. Translation gives CASSLAGGTYNEQFF.

The chain carries TRBV18 and TRBJ2-2, with 7 positions matching TRBD1. Germline assignment: CDR1 KGHSH and CDR2 LQKENI. The CDR3 contains 15 residues. After removal of 3 bases from V and 1 base from J, the junction contained 2 bases not matched to a gene. As DNA, the CDR3 is TGTGCCAGCTCACCGGGACAGATGAACACCGGGGAGCTGTTTTTT. Translation gives CASSPGQMNTGELFF.

The gene calls are TRBV19 and TRBJ1-4, with TRBD1 as a possible D gene (6 bases). The ends were cut back, 8 bases at V and 11 bases at J, with 15 bases in the middle. Looked up from germline, CDR1 is LNHDA and CDR2 is SQIVND (reference sequence). This CDR3 region has 12 residues. The CDR3 here is CASQDRIAKLFF. Here the CDR3 DNA reads TGTGCCAGTCAAGACAGGATCGCGAAACTGTTTTTT.

The chain uses TRBV6-5 and TRBJ1-6; D call uncertain. This CDR3 is 13 amino acids long. V lost 6 bases and J lost 5, with 8 bases in between. Germline CDR1 is MNHEY and CDR2 is SVGAGI. Here the CDR3 reads CASRSTDNSPLHF. In nucleotides, the CDR3 is TGTGCCAGCAGGTCCACGGATAATTCACCCCTCCACTTT.

This chain uses TRBV29-1 with TRBJ2-5, with a tentative D call TRBD1 (6 bases). Looked up from germline, CDR1 is SQVTM and CDR2 is ANQGSEA. Trimming removed 2 bases at V and 3 bases at J, with 19 bases between. There are 16 residues in the CDR3. The CDR3 sequence: CSVEYRARGSEETQYF. In DNA form, the CDR3 reads TGCAGCGTTGAATATAGGGCCAGGGGTTCGGAAGAGACCCAGTACTTC.

V gene TRBV18 combines with J gene TRBJ2-2; no definite D call. The CDR3 loop spans 15 amino acids. Deletions cut 0 bases from V and 2 bases from J, with 7 bases between. Germline V gene lookup returns CDR1 KGHSH and CDR2 LQKENI. CDR3 coding DNA: TGTGCCAGCTCACCACCCGCCGGTAACACCGGGGAGCTGTTTTTT. Translated, it gives CASSPPAGNTGELFF.

This CDR3 reads CASSANRGMNTEAFF. The CDR3 nucleotides are TGTGCCAGCAGCGCGAACAGGGGCATGAACACTGAAGCTTTCTTT. The chain recombines TRBV9 with TRBJ1-1; 7 bases fit TRBD1. With V trimmed by 3 bases and J by 0 bases, 5 bases remained unmatched. Germline V gene data show CDR1 as SGDLS and CDR2 as YYNGEE. This CDR3 region has 15 residues. Using reference TRBV9 and TRBJ1-1 for the parts outside the CDR3, the full variable domain is DSGVTQTPKHLITATGQRVTLRCSPRSGDLSVYWYQQSLDQGLQFLIQYYNGEERAKGNILERFSAQQFPDLHSELNLSSLELGDSALYFCASSANRGMNTEAFFGQGTRLTVV.

The chain recombines TRBV7-2 with TRBJ2-1, with 11 bases fitting TRBD2. Germline V gene sequence: CDR1 SGHTA, CDR2 FQGNSA. The J segment lost 0 bases and the V segment lost 5 bases, leaving 6 bases of the junction unmatched. The CDR3 runs 17 residues. This chain's CDR3 is CASSLNSGRGSYNEQFF. In DNA form, the CDR3 reads TGTGCCAGCAGCCTTAATAGCGGGAGGGGCTCCTACAATGAGCAGTTCTTC. The whole variable domain, remainder taken from reference TRBV7-2 and TRBJ2-1, is GAGVSQSPSNKVTEKGKDVELRCDPISGHTALYWYRQSLGQGLEFLIYFQGNSAPDKSGLPSDRFSAERTGGSVSTLTIQRTQQEDSAVYLCASSLNSGRGSYNEQFFGPGTRLTVL.

The rearrangement uses TRBV18 and TRBJ2-1, with D possibly being TRBD1 (5 bases). This CDR3 is 13 amino acids long. The germline gives CDR1 KGHSH, CDR2 LQKENI. The germline V and J ends were trimmed by 4 bases and 7 bases, with 11 bases remaining between them. CDR3 region: CASSQGFGNEQFF. Written as DNA, the CDR3 is TGTGCCAGCTCACAGGGGTTTGGAAATGAGCAGTTCTTC.

This chain uses TRBV29-1 with TRBJ2-7; TRBD1 might be the D (6 bases). In germline, CDR1 is SQVTM, CDR2 ANQGSEA. CDR3 length: 12 amino acids. Trimming cost V 2 bases and J 6 bases, with 11 bases left between them. CDR3 bases: TGCAGCGTTGAATCACAGGGTGGCGAGCAGTACGTC. Protein product: CSVESQGGEQYV.

The chain links TRBV28 to TRBJ1-2; D not resolved. V was clipped by 10 bases and J by 4 bases, with 13 bases between them. The CDR3 is 12 amino acids. Per germline, CDR1 MDHEN and CDR2 SYDVKM. CDR3 sequence reads: CAIWRVPYGYTF. DNA of the CDR3: TGTGCCATCTGGAGGGTCCCCTATGGCTACACCTTC.

This clone was detected once. This chain uses TRBV5-8 with TRBJ2-1, with D possibly matching TRBD1 (6 bases). The CDR3 loop spans 13 amino acids. Trimming removed 4 bases at V and 8 bases at J, with 13 bases between. Looked up from germline, CDR1 is SGHTS and CDR2 is YDEGEE. The CDR3 region is CASSLGQIYEQFF. DNA of the CDR3: TGTGCCAGCAGCCTAGGACAGATCTATGAGCAGTTCTTC. The full variable domain, its missing parts supplied by reference TRBV5-8 and TRBJ2-1, is EAGVTQSPTHLIKTRGQQATLRCSPISGHTSVYWYQQALGLGLQFLLWYDEGEERNRGNFPPRFSGRQFPNYSSELNVNALELEDSALYLCASSLGQIYEQFFGPGTRLTVL.

This clone has just a few counts. The chain has TRBV18 and TRBJ1-1; D perhaps matches TRBD1 (5 bases). Between the trimmed V and J ends, which lost 5 bases and 2 bases, there was a span of 15 bases. The CDR3 length is 15 residues. Germline values: CDR1 KGHSH, CDR2 LQKENI. As DNA, the CDR3 is TGTGCCAGCTCAAGAGACAGCCTAATTAACACTGAAGCTTTCTTT. Its protein is CASSRDSLINTEAFF.

The rearrangement links TRBV14 to TRBJ1-3; weak D call: TRBD1 (5 bases). CDR1 SGHDN and CDR2 FVKESK come from the germline V gene. The V gene lost 2 bases and the J gene lost 5 bases, with 10 bases spanning the gap. This CDR3 is built from 14 residues. The CDR3 loop is CASSQQQGRNTIYF. CDR3 nucleotides: TGTGCCAGCAGCCAACAGCAGGGTAGAAACACCATATATTTT.

As to this clone: Other DNA sequences in this sample translate to the same CDR3. The gene calls are TRBV27 and TRBJ2-7; a possible D gene is TRBD2 (5 bases). Deletions cut 3 bases from V and 4 bases from J, with 7 bases between. The germline V gene encodes CDR1 MNHEY and CDR2 SMNVEV (reference sequence). The CDR3 has 12 residues. CDR3 amino acids: CASSFSGYEQYF. CDR3 DNA: TGTGCCAGCAGTTTCTCGGGATACGAGCAGTACTTC.

This clone was counted only a few times. The V and J genes are TRBV10-1 and TRBJ2-5; 8 positions agree with TRBD2. The CDR3 length is 15 residues. Germline V gene lookup returns CDR1 WNHNN and CDR2 SYGVQD (reference sequence). The trim removed 3 bases at V and 5 bases at J, leaving 8 bases unmatched. CDR3 coding DNA: TGCGCCAGCAGTGAAGGACTAGCTCGACATGAGACCCAGTACTTC. Its translation is CASSEGLARHETQYF.

The chain links TRBV19 to TRBJ2-7; the match to TRBD1 covers 7 bases. The CDR3 has 11 amino acids. Germline-derived CDR1 and CDR2 are LNHDA and SQIVND (reference sequence). Germline trimming cut 9 bases from V and 6 bases from J; bases unmatched to any gene: 5. The CDR3 here is CASPRDSEQYV. The CDR3 DNA is TGTGCCAGCCCCCGGGACAGCGAGCAGTACGTC.

CDR3 residues: CAWSVRAGPTDTQYF. The CDR3 DNA reads as TGTGCCTGGAGTGTACGAGCGGGACCCACAGATACGCAGTATTTT. The chain combines TRBV30 with TRBJ2-3, with 7 bases matching TRBD2. The CDR3 consists of 15 residues. Trimming cost V 0 bases and J 2 bases; bases outside gene matches: 5. CDR1 is GTSNPN and CDR2 is SVGIG in the germline V gene (reference sequence).